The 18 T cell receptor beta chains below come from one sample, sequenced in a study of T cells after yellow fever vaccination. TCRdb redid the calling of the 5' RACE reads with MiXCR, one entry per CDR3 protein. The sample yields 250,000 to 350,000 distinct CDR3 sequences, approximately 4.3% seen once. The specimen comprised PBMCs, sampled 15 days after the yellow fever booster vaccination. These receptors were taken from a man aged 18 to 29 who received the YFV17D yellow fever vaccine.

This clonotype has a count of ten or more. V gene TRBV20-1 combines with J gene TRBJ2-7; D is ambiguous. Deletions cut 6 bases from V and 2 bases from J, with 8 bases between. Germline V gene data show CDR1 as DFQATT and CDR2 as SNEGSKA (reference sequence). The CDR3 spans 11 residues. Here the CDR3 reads CSATGPYEQYV. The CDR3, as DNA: TGCAGTGCCACCGGGCCCTACGAGCAGTACGTC.

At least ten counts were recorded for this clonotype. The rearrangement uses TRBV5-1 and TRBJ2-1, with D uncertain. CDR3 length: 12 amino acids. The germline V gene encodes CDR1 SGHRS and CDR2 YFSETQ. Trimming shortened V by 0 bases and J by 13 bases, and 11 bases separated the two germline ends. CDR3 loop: CASSLESAAQFF. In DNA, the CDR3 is TGCGCCAGCAGCTTGGAGTCGGCAGCTCAGTTCTTC.

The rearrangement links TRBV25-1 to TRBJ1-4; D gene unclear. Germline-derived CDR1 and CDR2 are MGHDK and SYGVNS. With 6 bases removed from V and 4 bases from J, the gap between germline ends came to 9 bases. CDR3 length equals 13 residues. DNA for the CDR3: TGTGCCAGCAGCCCGCGGCGTAATGAAAAACTGTTTTTT. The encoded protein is CASSPRRNEKLFF.

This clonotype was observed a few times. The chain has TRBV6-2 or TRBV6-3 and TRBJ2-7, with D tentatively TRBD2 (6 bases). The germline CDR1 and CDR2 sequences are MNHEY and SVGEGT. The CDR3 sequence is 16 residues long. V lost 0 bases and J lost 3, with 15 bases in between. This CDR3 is CASSYSRTIGNYEQYV. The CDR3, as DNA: TGTGCCAGCAGTTACTCCCGGACTATTGGGAACTACGAGCAGTACGTC.

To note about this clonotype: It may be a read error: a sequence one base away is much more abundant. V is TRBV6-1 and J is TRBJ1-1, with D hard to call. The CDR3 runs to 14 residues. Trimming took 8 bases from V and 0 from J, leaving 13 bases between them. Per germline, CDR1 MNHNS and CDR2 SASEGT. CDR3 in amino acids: CASCGISLNTEAFF. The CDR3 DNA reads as TGTGCCAGCTGTGGGATCAGTTTGAACACTGAAGCTTTCTTT.

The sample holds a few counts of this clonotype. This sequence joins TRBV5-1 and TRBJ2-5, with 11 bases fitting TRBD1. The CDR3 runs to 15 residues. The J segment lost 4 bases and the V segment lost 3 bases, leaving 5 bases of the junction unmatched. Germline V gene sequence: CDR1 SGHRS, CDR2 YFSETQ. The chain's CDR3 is CASSSDRGHGETQYF. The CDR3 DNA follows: TGCGCCAGCAGCTCGGACAGGGGGCATGGAGAGACCCAGTACTTC. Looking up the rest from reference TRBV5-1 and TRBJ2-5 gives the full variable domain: KAGVTQTPRYLIKTRGQQVTLSCSPISGHRSVSWYQQTPGQGLQFLFEYFSETQRNKGNFPGRFSGRQFSNSRSEMNVSTLELGDSALYLCASSSDRGHGETQYFGPGTRLLVL.

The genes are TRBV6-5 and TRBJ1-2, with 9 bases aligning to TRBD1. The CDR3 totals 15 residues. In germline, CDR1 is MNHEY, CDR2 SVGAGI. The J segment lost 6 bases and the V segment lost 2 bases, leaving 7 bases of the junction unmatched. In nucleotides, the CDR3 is TGTGCCAGCAGTTACCTCCGAGACAGGGGGAATGGCTACACCTTC. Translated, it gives CASSYLRDRGNGYTF.

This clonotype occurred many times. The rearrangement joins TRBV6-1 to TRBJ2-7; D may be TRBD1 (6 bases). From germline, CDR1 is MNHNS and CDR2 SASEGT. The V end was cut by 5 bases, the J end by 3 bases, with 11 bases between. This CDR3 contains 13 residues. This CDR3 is CASSPDSYYEQYV. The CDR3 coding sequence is TGTGCCAGCAGTCCGGACAGCTACTACGAGCAGTACGTC.

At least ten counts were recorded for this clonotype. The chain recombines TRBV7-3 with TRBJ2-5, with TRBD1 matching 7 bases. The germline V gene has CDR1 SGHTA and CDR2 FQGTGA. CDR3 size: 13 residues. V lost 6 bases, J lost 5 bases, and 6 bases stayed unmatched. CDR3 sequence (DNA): TGTGCCAGCAGTTCGACAGGGTCGGAGACCCAGTACTTC. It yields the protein CASSSTGSETQYF.

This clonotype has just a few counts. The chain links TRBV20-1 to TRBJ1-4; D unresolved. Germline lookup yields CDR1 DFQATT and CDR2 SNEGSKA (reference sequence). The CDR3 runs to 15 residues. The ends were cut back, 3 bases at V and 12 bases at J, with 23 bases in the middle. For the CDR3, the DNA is TGCAGTGCTAGCCGGACCGGACTGTCCGTCGAACAACTGTTTTTT. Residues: CSASRTGLSVEQLFF.

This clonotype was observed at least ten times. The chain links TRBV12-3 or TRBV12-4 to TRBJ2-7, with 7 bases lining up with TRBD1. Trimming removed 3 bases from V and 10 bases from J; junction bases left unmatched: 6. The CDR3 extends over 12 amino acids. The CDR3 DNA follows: TGTGCCAGCAGTTTCGAGGGGGCGGTCCAGTACTTC. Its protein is CASSFEGAVQYF.

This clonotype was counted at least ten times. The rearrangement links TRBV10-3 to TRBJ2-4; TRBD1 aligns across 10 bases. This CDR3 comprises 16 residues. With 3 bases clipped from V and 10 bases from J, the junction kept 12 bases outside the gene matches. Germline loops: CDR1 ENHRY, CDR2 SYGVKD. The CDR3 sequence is CAISESLGQGVGIQYF. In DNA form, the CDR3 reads TGTGCCATCAGTGAATCATTAGGACAGGGGGTGGGGATTCAGTACTTC.

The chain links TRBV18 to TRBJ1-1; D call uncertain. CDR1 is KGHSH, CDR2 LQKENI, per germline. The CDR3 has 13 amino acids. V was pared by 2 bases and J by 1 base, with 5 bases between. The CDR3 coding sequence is TGTGCCAGCTCACCAGTAGAGAACACTGAAGCTTTCTTT. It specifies CASSPVENTEAFF.

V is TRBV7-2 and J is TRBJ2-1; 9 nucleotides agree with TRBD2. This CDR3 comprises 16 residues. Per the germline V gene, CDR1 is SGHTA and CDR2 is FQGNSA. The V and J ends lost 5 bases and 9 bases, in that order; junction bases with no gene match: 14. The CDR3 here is CASSLPRGGGAVEQFF. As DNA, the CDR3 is TGTGCCAGCAGCCTCCCCCGCGGCGGGGGGGCGGTTGAGCAGTTCTTC.

CDR3: CASSRTRENTEAFF. DNA of the CDR3: TGCGCCAGCAGCCGTACCAGGGAGAACACTGAAGCTTTCTTT. The gene calls are TRBV4-1 and TRBJ1-1, with D maybe TRBD1 (5 bases). The V gene lost 4 bases and the J gene lost 1 base, with 10 bases spanning the gap. Germline V CDR1 and CDR2: MGHRA, YSYEKL. The CDR3 contains 14 residues.

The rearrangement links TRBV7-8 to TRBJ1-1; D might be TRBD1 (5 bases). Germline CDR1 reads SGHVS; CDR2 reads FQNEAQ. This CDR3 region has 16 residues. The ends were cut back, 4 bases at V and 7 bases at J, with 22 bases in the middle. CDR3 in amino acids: CASSSGPGRTSSEAFF. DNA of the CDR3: TGTGCCAGCAGCTCGGGCCCCGGACGGACAAGCAGTGAAGCTTTCTTT. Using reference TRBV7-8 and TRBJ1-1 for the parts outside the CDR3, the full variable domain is GAGVSQSPRYKVAKRGQDVALRCDPISGHVSLFWYQQALGQGPEFLTYFQNEAQLDKSGLPSDRFFAERPEGSVSTLKIQRTQQEDSAVYLCASSSGPGRTSSEAFFGQGTRLTVV.

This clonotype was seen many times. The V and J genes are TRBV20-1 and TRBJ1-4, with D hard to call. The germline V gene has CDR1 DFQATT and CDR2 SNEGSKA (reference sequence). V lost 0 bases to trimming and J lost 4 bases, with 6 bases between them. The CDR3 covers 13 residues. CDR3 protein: CSARDPSNEKLFF. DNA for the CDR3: TGCAGTGCTAGAGACCCCAGTAATGAAAAACTGTTTTTT.

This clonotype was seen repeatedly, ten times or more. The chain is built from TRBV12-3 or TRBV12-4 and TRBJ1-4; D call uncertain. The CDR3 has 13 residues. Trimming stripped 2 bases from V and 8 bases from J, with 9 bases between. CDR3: CASSLRRPEKLFF. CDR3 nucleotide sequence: TGTGCCAGCAGTTTACGCCGTCCCGAAAAACTGTTTTTT.